This TCR beta chain was obtained from a study of T cells after yellow fever vaccination. TCRdb analysed the 5' RACE reads with MiXCR anew, one entry per CDR3 protein. Here the sample spans over 300,000 distinct CDR3 sequences, around 7% being singletons. CDR3 length: 15 residues. Germline V gene data show CDR1 as SGHTA and CDR2 as FQGNSA. Between the trimmed V and J ends, which lost 5 bases and 6 bases, there was a span of 18 bases. This clonotype was recorded a few times. The clonotype originates from a young man who received the YFV17D yellow fever vaccine. Source: PBMCs, taken roughly 45 days after the first yellow fever vaccination. The chain has TRBV7-2 and TRBJ2-3; D is unclear. The CDR3 here is CASSLSRLGIDTQYF. The CDR3 coding sequence is TGTGCCAGCAGCCTTAGCCGACTTGGTATTGATACGCAGTATTTT.